This T cell receptor beta chain was profiled in a study of a mutant IDH1 vaccine in newly diagnosed glioma. Turning to the study itself: Therapy received beforehand was radiotherapy, temozolomide, or both, with most patients given both.

The CDR3 has 15 amino acids. Per germline, CDR1 SGHDT and CDR2 YYEEEE. Trimming cost V 5 bases and J 1 base; bases outside gene matches: 8. Time point of the sample: week 11, during vaccination. Topical imiquimod was applied with each vaccine dose, which held 300 ug of mutant IDH1 20-mer peptide. Repertoires were generated with immunoSEQ multiplex PCR, while TCRdb's copy carries only in-frame clones and drops some. The profile shows 35,000 to 50,000 clones, roughly 89% of them singletons. This clone was observed a handful of times. Its antigen remains unidentified. The material sequenced was PBMCs, taken from a glioma patient whose treatment included an IDH1 peptide vaccine. This receptor was taken from a man aged 35 to 55 with glioma. This chain joins TRBV5-6 and TRBJ2-5; the match to TRBD1 covers 7 bases. The DNA for the CDR3 is TGTGCCAGCAGTCCAATTGGACAGGCCCAAGAGACCCAGTACTTC. Protein: CASSPIGQAQETQYF.